A selection of T cell receptor beta chains follows, all from one sample in a study of identical twins. One entry per CDR3 protein results from TCRdb running MiXCR on the 5' RACE reads. The sample yields 500,000 or so distinct CDR3 sequences, less than 25% seen once. These data are also associated with another study on T cells expressing NK-cell markers.

The material sequenced was CD4+ T cells sorted from blood. The receptors shown here come from a woman in her late teens or twenties in good health. The CDR3 runs from the conserved cysteine through the conserved F or W. The D gene is left open where the match is weak. Clone size is given for some rows only: seen once, a few or many times, or a class if the clone is expanded.

CDR3aa: CASSQGASGFTDTQYF; CDR3nt: TGCGCCAGCAGCCAAGGTGCGAGCGGCTTCACAGATACGCAGTATTTT; v_gene: TRBV4-3; abundance: -; d_gene: -; j_gene: TRBJ2-3
CDR3aa: CASSHGGASTGELFF; CDR3nt: TGTGCCAGCAGCCACGGGGGGGCGAGCACCGGGGAGCTGTTTTTT; v_gene: TRBV11-3; abundance: few; d_gene: TRBD2; j_gene: TRBJ2-2
CDR3aa: CSVGRLLNYGYTF; CDR3nt: TGCAGCGTTGGCAGACTCCTTAACTATGGCTACACCTTC; v_gene: TRBV29-1; abundance: -; d_gene: -; j_gene: TRBJ1-2
CDR3aa: CASSLVVDYNEQFF; CDR3nt: TGCGCCAGCAGCTTGGTTGTAGATTACAATGAGCAGTTCTTC; v_gene: TRBV5-1; abundance: few; d_gene: -; j_gene: TRBJ2-1
CDR3aa: CSARTGTGSFEQYF; CDR3nt: TGCAGTGCTAGAACCGGGACAGGGTCTTTCGAGCAGTACTTC; v_gene: TRBV20-1; abundance: many; d_gene: TRBD1; j_gene: TRBJ2-7
CDR3aa: CASSPPNSDTQYF; CDR3nt: TGTGCCAGCAGCCCACCAAACTCTGATACGCAGTATTTT; v_gene: TRBV7-3; abundance: once; d_gene: -; j_gene: TRBJ2-3
CDR3aa: CSPTGGSGNEQFF; CDR3nt: TGCAGTCCGACAGGGGGAAGTGGAAATGAGCAGTTCTTC; v_gene: TRBV20-1; abundance: few; d_gene: TRBD1; j_gene: TRBJ2-1
CDR3aa: CATSRDGNHGEKLFF; CDR3nt: TGTGCCACCAGCAGAGATGGCAACCACGGGGAAAAACTGTTTTTT; v_gene: TRBV15; abundance: -; d_gene: -; j_gene: TRBJ1-4
CDR3aa: CSARGPRNEQFF; CDR3nt: TGCAGTGCTAGGGGGCCTCGCAATGAGCAGTTCTTC; v_gene: TRBV20-1; abundance: many; d_gene: -; j_gene: TRBJ2-1
CDR3aa: CASSYGGPRMDEQFF; CDR3nt: TGTGCCAGCAGTTACGGTGGACCCCGGATGGATGAGCAGTTCTTC; v_gene: TRBV6-2/TRBV6-3; abundance: few; d_gene: -; j_gene: TRBJ2-1
CDR3aa: CASSLFRASGSTDTQYF; CDR3nt: TGTGCCAGCAGCTTATTTCGCGCCAGCGGGAGCACAGATACGCAGTATTTT; v_gene: TRBV7-9; abundance: -; d_gene: -; j_gene: TRBJ2-3
CDR3aa: CASRKQPNTEAFF; CDR3nt: TGTGCCAGCAGAAAACAGCCGAACACTGAAGCTTTCTTT; v_gene: TRBV7-9; abundance: -; d_gene: -; j_gene: TRBJ1-1
CDR3aa: CASSLRGGRRVGELFF; CDR3nt: TGTGCCAGCAGCCTCAGAGGGGGCCGGCGGGTCGGGGAGCTGTTTTTT; v_gene: TRBV3-1; abundance: -; d_gene: TRBD1; j_gene: TRBJ2-2
CDR3aa: CASSQLGGGETQYF; CDR3nt: TGTGCCAGCAGCCAGCTCGGGGGAGGAGAGACCCAGTACTTC; v_gene: TRBV3-1; abundance: few; d_gene: -; j_gene: TRBJ2-5
CDR3aa: CSARDPIAGAYNEQFF; CDR3nt: TGCAGTGCTAGAGACCCTATAGCGGGGGCCTACAATGAGCAGTTCTTC; v_gene: TRBV20-1; abundance: -; d_gene: TRBD2; j_gene: TRBJ2-1
CDR3aa: CASSPRRDIAWEQYF; CDR3nt: TGTGCCAGCTCACCGCGCCGGGACATTGCATGGGAGCAGTACTTC; v_gene: TRBV18; abundance: few; d_gene: -; j_gene: TRBJ2-7
CDR3aa: CSARQGARTEAFF; CDR3nt: TGCAGTGCTCGACAGGGGGCGCGGACTGAAGCTTTCTTT; v_gene: TRBV20-1; abundance: -; d_gene: TRBD1; j_gene: TRBJ1-1
CDR3aa: CSARAARASNQPQHF; CDR3nt: TGCAGTGCTAGAGCGGCCAGAGCAAGCAATCAGCCCCAGCATTTT; v_gene: TRBV20-1; abundance: few; d_gene: -; j_gene: TRBJ1-5
CDR3aa: CASSLGTAVYEQYF; CDR3nt: TGCGCCAGCAGCCTCGGGACAGCGGTCTACGAGCAGTACTTC; v_gene: TRBV5-1; abundance: -; d_gene: TRBD1; j_gene: TRBJ2-7
CDR3aa: CSASSMNREQYF; CDR3nt: TGCAGTGCTAGCTCTATGAACCGTGAGCAGTACTTC; v_gene: TRBV20-1; abundance: few; d_gene: -; j_gene: TRBJ2-7
CDR3aa: CASSPVGEKEQYF; CDR3nt: TGTGCCAGCAGCCCAGTCGGGGAGAAGGAGCAGTACTTC; v_gene: TRBV7-7; abundance: -; d_gene: -; j_gene: TRBJ2-7
CDR3aa: CSAREKRQNTDTQYF; CDR3nt: TGCAGTGCTAGAGAGAAGCGCCAAAACACAGATACGCAGTATTTT; v_gene: TRBV20-1; abundance: few; d_gene: -; j_gene: TRBJ2-3
CDR3aa: CASSFLRQGHEQYF; CDR3nt: TGTGCCAGCAGCTTTTTGAGACAGGGACACGAGCAGTACTTC; v_gene: TRBV7-2; abundance: -; d_gene: TRBD1; j_gene: TRBJ2-7